This T cell receptor (beta chain) is from a study of T-cell reconstitution after alpha-beta-depleted transplantation in children. Using unique molecular identifiers, the investigators prepared the TCRbeta library. One entry per CDR3 protein, called by TCRdb with MiXCR from the PCR reads. The sample lists about 500,000 distinct CDR3 sequences; 32% were seen once. This CDR3 spans 13 amino acids. J was trimmed by 5 bases and V by 3 bases; bases with no gene match: 2. Germline V lookup: CDR1 SGHTA, CDR2 FQGNSA. This clonotype appeared a few times. The chain carries TRBV7-2 and TRBJ1-1; 8 nucleotides match TRBD1. The receptor was isolated from a human donor who donated a stem cell graft to a child with aplastic anemia. Sequences were derived from PBMCs from the stem cell graft donor, sampled from the stem cell graft. The CDR3 reads CASSLDRETEAFF. DNA of the CDR3: TGTGCCAGCAGCTTGGACAGGGAGACTGAAGCTTTCTTT.